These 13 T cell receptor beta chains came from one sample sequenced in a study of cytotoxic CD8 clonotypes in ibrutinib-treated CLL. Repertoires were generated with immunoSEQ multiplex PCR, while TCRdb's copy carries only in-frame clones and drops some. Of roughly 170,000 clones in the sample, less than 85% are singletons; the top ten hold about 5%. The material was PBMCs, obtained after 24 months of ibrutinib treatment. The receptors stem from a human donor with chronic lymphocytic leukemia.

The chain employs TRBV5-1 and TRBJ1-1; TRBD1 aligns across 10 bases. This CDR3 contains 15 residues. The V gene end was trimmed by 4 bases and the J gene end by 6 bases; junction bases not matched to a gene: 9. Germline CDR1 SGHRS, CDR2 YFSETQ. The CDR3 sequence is CASSTGQGPVAEAFF. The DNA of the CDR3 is TGCGCCAGCAGCACGGGACAGGGGCCCGTAGCTGAAGCTTTCTTT. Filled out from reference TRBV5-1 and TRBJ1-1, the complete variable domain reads KAGVTQTPRYLIKTRGQQVTLSCSPISGHRSVSWYQQTPGQGLQFLFEYFSETQRNKGNFPGRFSGRQFSNSRSEMNVSTLELGDSALYLCASSTGQGPVAEAFFGQGTRLTVV.

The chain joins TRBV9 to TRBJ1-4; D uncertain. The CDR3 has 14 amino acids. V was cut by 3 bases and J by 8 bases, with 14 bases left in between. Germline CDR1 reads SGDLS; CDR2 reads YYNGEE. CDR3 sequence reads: CASSAARVGEKLFF. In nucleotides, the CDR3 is TGTGCCAGCAGCGCAGCACGGGTTGGGGAAAAACTGTTTTTT.

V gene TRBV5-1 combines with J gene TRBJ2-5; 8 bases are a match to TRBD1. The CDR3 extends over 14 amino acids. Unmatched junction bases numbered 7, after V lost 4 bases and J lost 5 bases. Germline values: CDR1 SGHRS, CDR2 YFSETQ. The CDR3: CASSADRAGETQYF. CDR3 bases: TGCGCCAGCAGCGCGGACAGGGCGGGCGAGACCCAGTACTTC.

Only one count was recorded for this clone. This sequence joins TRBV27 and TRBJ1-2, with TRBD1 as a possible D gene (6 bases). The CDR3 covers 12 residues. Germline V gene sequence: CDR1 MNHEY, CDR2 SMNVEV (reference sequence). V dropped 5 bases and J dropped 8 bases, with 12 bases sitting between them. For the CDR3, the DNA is TGTGCCAGCAGTCAAAGGGGGGAGGGCTACACCTTC. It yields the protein CASSQRGEGYTF.

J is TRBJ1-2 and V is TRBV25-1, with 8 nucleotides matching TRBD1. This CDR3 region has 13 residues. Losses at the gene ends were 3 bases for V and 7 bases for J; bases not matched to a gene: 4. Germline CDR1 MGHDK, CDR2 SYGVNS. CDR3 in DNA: TGTGCCAGCAGTGAGGACAGGGAACGTGGCTACACCTTC. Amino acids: CASSEDRERGYTF.

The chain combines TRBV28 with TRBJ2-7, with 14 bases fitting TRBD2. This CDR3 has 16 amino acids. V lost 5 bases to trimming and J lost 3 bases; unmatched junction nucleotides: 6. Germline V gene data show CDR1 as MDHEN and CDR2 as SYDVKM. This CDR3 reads CASSTTSGRGFYEQYF. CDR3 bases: TGTGCCAGCAGTACGACTAGCGGGAGGGGGTTCTACGAGCAGTACTTC.

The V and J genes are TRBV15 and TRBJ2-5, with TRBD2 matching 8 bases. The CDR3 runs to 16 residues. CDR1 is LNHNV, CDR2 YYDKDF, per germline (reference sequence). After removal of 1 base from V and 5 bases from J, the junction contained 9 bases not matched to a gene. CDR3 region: CATSRGERGSGETQYF. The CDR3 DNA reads TGTGCCACCAGCAGAGGGGAGCGGGGGAGTGGTGAGACCCAGTACTTC.

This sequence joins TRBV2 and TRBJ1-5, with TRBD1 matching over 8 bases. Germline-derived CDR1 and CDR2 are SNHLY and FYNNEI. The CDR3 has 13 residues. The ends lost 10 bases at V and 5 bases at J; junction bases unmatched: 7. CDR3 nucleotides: TGTGCCACCCACGGACAGGGCGATCAGCCCCAGCATTTT. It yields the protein CATHGQGDQPQHF.

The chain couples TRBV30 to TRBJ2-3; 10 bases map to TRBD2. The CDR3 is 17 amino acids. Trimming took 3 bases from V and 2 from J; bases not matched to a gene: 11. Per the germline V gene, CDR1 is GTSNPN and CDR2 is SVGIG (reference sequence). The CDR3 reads CAWRSKRAGGTTDTQYF. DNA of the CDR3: TGTGCCTGGAGATCGAAAAGAGCGGGGGGGACCACAGATACGCAGTATTTT.

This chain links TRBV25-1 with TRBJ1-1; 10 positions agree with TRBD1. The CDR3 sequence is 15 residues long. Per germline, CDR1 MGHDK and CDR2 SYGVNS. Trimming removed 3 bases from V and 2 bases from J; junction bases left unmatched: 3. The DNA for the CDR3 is TGTGCCAGCAGTGAGGGACAGGGGACCAACACTGAAGCTTTCTTT. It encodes CASSEGQGTNTEAFF. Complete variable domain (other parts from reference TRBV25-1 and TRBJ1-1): EADIYQTPRYLVIGTGKKITLECSQTMGHDKMYWYQQDPGMELHLIHYSYGVNSTEKGDLSSESTVSRIRTEHFPLTLESARPSHTSQYLCASSEGQGTNTEAFFGQGTRLTVV.

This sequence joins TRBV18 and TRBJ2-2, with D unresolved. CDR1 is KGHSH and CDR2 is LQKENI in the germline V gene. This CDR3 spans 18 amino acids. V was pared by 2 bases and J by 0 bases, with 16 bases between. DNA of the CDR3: TGTGCCAGCTCACCAGGGATAGTTGGGTTTACGAACACCGGGGAGCTGTTTTTT. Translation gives CASSPGIVGFTNTGELFF.

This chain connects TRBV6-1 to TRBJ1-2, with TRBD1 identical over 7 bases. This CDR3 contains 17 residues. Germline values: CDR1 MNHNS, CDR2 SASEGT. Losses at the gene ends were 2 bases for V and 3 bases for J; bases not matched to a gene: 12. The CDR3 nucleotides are TGTGCCAGCAGTGAAACTTTTGGACAGGAAGTGGACTATGGCTACACCTTC. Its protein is CASSETFGQEVDYGYTF.

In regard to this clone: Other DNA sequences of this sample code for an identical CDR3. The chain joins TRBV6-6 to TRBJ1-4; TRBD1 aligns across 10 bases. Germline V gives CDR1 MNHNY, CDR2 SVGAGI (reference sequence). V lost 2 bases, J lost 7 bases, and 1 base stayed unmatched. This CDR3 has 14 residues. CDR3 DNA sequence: TGTGCCAGCAGTTACGGACAGGGGGGTGAAAAACTGTTTTTT. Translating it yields CASSYGQGGEKLFF.